The rows below give T cell receptor beta chains drawn from one sample of a study of spatial heterogeneity in lung cancer. TCRdb re-analysed the 5' RACE reads in MiXCR, keeping a single row per CDR3 protein. The sample consists of under 15,000 distinct CDR3 sequences, roughly 4.7% of them appearing once. The input for sequencing was lung tumor tissue, taken at surgery. The receptors were gathered from a female donor with early-stage non-small cell lung cancer. Each CDR3 is given with its conserved first and last residue. A D gene is named only where the DNA matches it firmly. Only some rows state a clone size, as once, few, many or a class for expanded clones.

>NA|TRBV6-1|TRBJ2-3|many
TGTGCCAGCAACTGGCAAGGCACAGATACGCAGTATTTT
CASNWQGTDTQYF
>NA|TRBV20-1|TRBJ1-4|many
TGCAGTGCTAGAGGCGGGACTGAGTATGAAAAACTGTTTTTT
CSARGGTEYEKLFF
>TRBD1|TRBV4-3|TRBJ1-2|many
TGCGCCAGCAGCCAAGAAATTGGGTTCAGGGGGTATGGCTACACCTTC
CASSQEIGFRGYGYTF
>TRBD1|TRBV20-1|TRBJ1-3|NA
TGCAGTGCTGACTCCGGGACAGGGCGCAACACCATATATTTT
CSADSGTGRNTIYF
>TRBD1|TRBV18|TRBJ1-1|many
TGTGCCAGCTCAATCGGGACGGGACAGGAGAACACTGAAGCTTTCTTT
CASSIGTGQENTEAFF
>TRBD2|TRBV7-2|TRBJ2-1|many
TGTGCCAGCAGTCAGGGACTGACTAGCGGGGACCTCCAGCAGTTCTTC
CASSQGLTSGDLQQFF
>TRBD1|TRBV5-4|TRBJ2-2|large
TGTGCCAGCAGCCAAAGGACAGGGGAGGTCGGGGAGCTGTTTTTT
CASSQRTGEVGELFF
>NA|TRBV7-8|TRBJ2-3|few
TGTGCCAGCAGCTTAGATAGTACGCAGTATTTT
CASSLDSTQYF
>NA|TRBV7-2|TRBJ2-3|many
TGTGCCAGCGCGTACGTCCCCTCGTCTGATACGCAGTATTTT
CASAYVPSSDTQYF
>NA|TRBV5-6|TRBJ1-6|NA
TGTGCCAGCAGCGCGCCACATACCCGTAATTCACCCCTCCACTTT
CASSAPHTRNSPLHF
>NA|TRBV2|TRBJ2-2|many
TGTGCCAGCAAGAGGGTGGTAGCCGGGGAGCTGTTTTTT
CASKRVVAGELFF
>TRBD2|TRBV29-1|TRBJ2-2|many
TGCAGCGTTGAGGGTCTAGCGGGGGCGAACACCGGGGAGCTGTTTTTT
CSVEGLAGANTGELFF
>NA|TRBV20-1|TRBJ2-7|many
TGCAGTGCTAGAGCTTTCTTCGAGCAGTACTTC
CSARAFFEQYF
>TRBD1|TRBV18|TRBJ1-2|many
TGTGCCAGCTCACCCTCGGCAGATGGAACAGGGGGGCTCTATGGCTACACCTTC
CASSPSADGTGGLYGYTF
>NA|TRBV15|TRBJ2-5|many
TGTGCCACCAGCAGAGATTCGATCGCCCAGTACTTC
CATSRDSIAQYF
>NA|TRBV6-6|TRBJ1-5|many
TGTGCCAGCAGTTACTCGTACCAAGGCAATCAGCCCCAGCATTTT
CASSYSYQGNQPQHF
>TRBD2|TRBV7-9|TRBJ2-5|many
TGTGCCAGCAGCTCCGGACTAGCGGGGCAAGAGACCCAGTACTTC
CASSSGLAGQETQYF
>TRBD2|TRBV11-2|TRBJ2-2|NA
TGTGCCAGCAGCTCGGGACTAACCGGGGAGCTGTTTTTT
CASSSGLTGELFF
>TRBD1|TRBV7-8|TRBJ1-5|many
TGTGCCAGCAGCTCCTCGGGACAGGGGGCAAGACAGCCCCAGCATTTT
CASSSSGQGARQPQHF
>NA|TRBV11-2|TRBJ1-1|many
TGTGCCAGCAGCTTGACCCGACACACTGAAGCTTTCTTT
CASSLTRHTEAFF
>NA|TRBV20-1|TRBJ1-6|NA
TGCAGTGCTAGAGATTCGGGGCGTAATTCACCCCTCCACTTT
CSARDSGRNSPLHF
>NA|TRBV21-1|TRBJ2-7|NA
TGTGCCAGCAGCAAAAAAGGGACTAGATTATACACGCAGTACTTC
CASSKKGTRLYTQYF
>TRBD1|TRBV12-3/TRBV12-4|TRBJ2-2|many
TGTGCCAGCACCGGGAACAGGGGGTTCGTTTCGCGTACCGGGGAGCTGTTTTTT
CASTGNRGFVSRTGELFF
>TRBD1|TRBV7-9|TRBJ1-6|NA
TGTGCCAGCAGCTCTCATGAGGGACAGGGGGCTGGATCACCCCTCCACTTT
CASSSHEGQGAGSPLHF
>NA|TRBV2|TRBJ1-5|many
TGTGCCAGCAGTTCTCAAAGTCTTCAGCCCCAGCATTTT
CASSSQSLQPQHF
>TRBD1|TRBV18|TRBJ2-7|few
TGTGCCAGCTCATCTACAGGGGTCTCCTACGAGCAGTACTTC
CASSSTGVSYEQYF
>TRBD2|TRBV7-3|TRBJ2-3|many
TGTGCCAGCAGCTCTAGCGGGGGGGCCGATACGCAGTATTTT
CASSSSGGADTQYF
>TRBD1|TRBV20-1|TRBJ1-2|many
TGCAGTGCTAGAGATCCCACAGGGGGTCGTGGCTACACCTTC
CSARDPTGGRGYTF
>TRBD1|TRBV7-2|TRBJ1-2|many
TGTGCCAGCAGCTTCTACGGACAGGTCCAAATTCGGGGCTATGGCTACACCTTC
CASSFYGQVQIRGYGYTF
>NA|TRBV9|TRBJ2-1|many
TGTGCCAGCAGCAGTGCCGGGACAATAACCTTCAACGAGCAGTTCTTC
CASSSAGTITFNEQFF
>TRBD1|TRBV4-1|TRBJ2-5|many
TGCGCCAGCAGCCAGGTCACCGGGACAGGGTTCCAAGAGACCCAGTACTTC
CASSQVTGTGFQETQYF